The 15 T cell receptor beta chains given below trace back to one sample, sequenced in a study of Graves' ophthalmopathy and Graves' hyperthyroidism. Amplification of TCR beta CDR3 regions used RNA transcripts. HTBI primers were employed in first-round RT-PCR, then a second-round multiplex PCR followed. MiXCR was run by TCRdb on the multiplex PCR reads, yielding one entry per CDR3 protein. The table has about 600,000 distinct CDR3 sequences, 35% to 40% seen once; the top ten hold about 4.6%. The specimen sequenced was peripheral blood or thyroid tissue (not recorded which). The source of these receptors is an adult man with Graves' hyperthyroidism.

The rearrangement links TRBV2 to TRBJ2-7; possible D gene TRBD1, 7 bases. The V gene's germline CDR1 is SNHLY and CDR2 FYNNEI. The V gene lost 6 bases and the J gene lost 7 bases, with 13 bases spanning the gap. This CDR3 comprises 12 residues. CDR3 loop: CASRTQGGEQYF. In nucleotides, the CDR3 is TGTGCCAGCAGGACCCAGGGGGGTGAGCAGTACTTC.

The table lists this clonotype with many counts. The chain links TRBV24-1 to TRBJ2-5, with a weak D call TRBD2 (6 bases). Germline V gene data show CDR1 as KGHDR and CDR2 as SFDVKD. V lost 8 bases and J 4 bases, leaving 13 bases between the germline ends. CDR3 length equals 13 residues. CDR3 sequence (DNA): TGTGCCACCACTGGGGAGGTAGGAGAGACCCAGTACTTC. Its translation: CATTGEVGETQYF.

The chain recombines TRBV29-1 with TRBJ2-7, with D unclear. Trimming removed 8 bases from V and 3 bases from J, with 8 bases in between. CDR1 and CDR2 (germline): SQVTM, ANQGSEA. This CDR3 has 10 residues. In nucleotides, the CDR3 is TGCAGCCAAACCATCTACGAGCAGTACTTC. It codes for CSQTIYEQYF.

This chain uses TRBV12-3 or TRBV12-4 with TRBJ2-7; D remains ambiguous. This CDR3 is 13 amino acids long. Trimming stripped 3 bases from V and 4 bases from J, with 10 bases between. For the CDR3, the DNA is TGTGCCAGCAGTTTTCGAGGTAGATACGAGCAGTACTTC. This codes for CASSFRGRYEQYF.

This clonotype was recorded a few times. CDR3 amino acids: CASSWGGDPWRGNEQYF. CDR3 nucleotides: TGTGCCAGCAGTTGGGGAGGGGACCCGTGGCGAGGGAACGAGCAGTACTTC. V gene TRBV12-3 or TRBV12-4 combines with J gene TRBJ2-7, with 7 bases matching TRBD2. The V segment lost 4 bases and the J segment 5 bases; nucleotides outside the gene matches: 17. This CDR3 comprises 17 residues.

Concerning this clonotype itself: A much more abundant neighbour one base away suggests this may be a read error. Here the CDR3 omits its conserved ending phenylalanine or tryptophan, so a read error is the likely source. V gene TRBV10-1 combines with J gene TRBJ2-7, with D tentatively TRBD1 (6 bases). Germline-derived CDR1 and CDR2 are WNHNN and SYGVQD (reference sequence). There are 15 residues in the CDR3. V was shortened by 6 bases and J by 3 bases, with 18 bases between the two germline ends. The CDR3 sequence: CASSQPRDTLYEQYL. The CDR3, as DNA: TGCGCCAGCAGCCAACCCCGGGACACTCTCTACGAGCAGTACCTC.

This clonotype was found many times. The rearrangement uses TRBV6-1 and TRBJ1-5; no clear D gene. Germline lookup yields CDR1 MNHNS and CDR2 SASEGT. The CDR3 contains 11 residues. The V gene lost 6 bases and the J gene lost 3 bases, with 3 bases spanning the gap. CDR3 residues: CASSPNQPQHF. Here the CDR3 DNA reads TGTGCCAGCAGCCCCAATCAGCCCCAGCATTTT.

As regards this clonotype: Sequence at one end of the junction differs from germline and may be a read error. V usage is TRBV10-3 and J usage is TRBJ2-7; unclear D gene. The CDR3 length is 15 residues. From germline, CDR1 is ENHRY and CDR2 SYGVKD. This CDR3 is CASSIWAGATYEQYF. The CDR3, as DNA: TGTGCCAGCAGTATATGGGCAGGTGCCACCTACGAGCAGTACTTC.

Comment on this clonotype: Since a much larger clone is just one base distant, this may be a read error. The gene calls are TRBV7-9 and TRBJ1-6; D remains unclear. Germline assignment: CDR1 SEHNR and CDR2 FQNEAQ (reference sequence). The CDR3 totals 12 residues. CDR3 coding DNA: TGCGCCAGCAGCCGAGCGGGCGGCACCCTCCACTTT. Protein product: CASSRAGGTLHF.

Notes on this clonotype: Germline and junction disagree at one end, which may indicate a read error. The chain uses TRBV10-3 and TRBJ1-2; D is unresolved. Germline assignment: CDR1 ENHRY and CDR2 SYGVKD. The CDR3 extends over 14 amino acids. CDR3: CASRTDLANHGYTF. CDR3 coding DNA: TGTGCCAGCCGGACTGACCTAGCTAACCATGGCTACACCTTC.

This clonotype was recorded at least ten times. This chain connects TRBV24-1 to TRBJ1-2; D unresolved. The CDR3 contains 12 residues. The germline gives CDR1 KGHDR, CDR2 SFDVKD. The V gene lost 2 bases and the J gene lost 8 bases, with 8 bases spanning the gap. CDR3 sequence (DNA): TGTGCCACCAGTGATTCGTTCGAGGGCTACACCTTC. Amino acids: CATSDSFEGYTF.

This clonotype occurred many times. The rearrangement joins TRBV5-4 to TRBJ2-6; D gene ambiguous. The CDR3 consists of 15 residues. Germline CDR1 is SGHNT and CDR2 is YYREEE (reference sequence). V lost 0 bases, J lost 2 bases, and 6 bases lay in between. The CDR3 loop is CASSLGAAGANVLTF. In DNA, the CDR3 is TGTGCCAGCAGCTTGGGGGCAGCTGGGGCCAACGTCCTGACTTTC.

This clonotype appeared once. This may be a read error, as it is one base from a much larger clone. The chain joins TRBV7-9 to TRBJ1-2, with 9 bases matching TRBD1. Unmatched junction bases numbered 8, after V lost 6 bases and J lost 12 bases. Germline assignment: CDR1 SEHNR and CDR2 FQNEAQ (reference sequence). CDR3 length: 12 amino acids. The CDR3 here is CASSRTGGSHTF. Here the CDR3 DNA reads TGTGCCAGCAGTCGTACAGGGGGCAGCCACACCTTC.

For this clonotype: An end of the junction differs from the germline gene, which may be a read error. This chain uses TRBV7-6 with TRBJ1-5; D is undetermined. This CDR3 has 16 amino acids. Germline V gene sequence: CDR1 SGHVS, CDR2 FNYEAQ. For the CDR3, the DNA is TGTGCCAGCAGCTTATCGGTGTTTACTTTCAATCGGCCCCGGCATTTT. Its protein is CASSLSVFTFNRPRHF.

This clonotype was counted a few times. The genes are TRBV28 and TRBJ1-3, with 9 bases identical to TRBD1. The CDR3 has 14 residues. Germline trimming cut 6 bases from V and 2 bases from J; bases unmatched to any gene: 2. Germline CDR1 and CDR2: MDHEN and SYDVKM. CDR3 amino acids: CASSRDRAGNTIYF. Written as DNA, the CDR3 is TGTGCCAGCAGCCGGGACAGGGCTGGAAACACCATATATTTT. The whole variable domain, remainder taken from reference TRBV28 and TRBJ1-3, is DVKVTQSSRYLVKRTGEKVFLECVQDMDHENMFWYRQDPGLGLRLIYFSYDVKMKEKGDIPEGYSVSREKKERFSLILESASTNQTSMYLCASSRDRAGNTIYFGEGSWLTVV.